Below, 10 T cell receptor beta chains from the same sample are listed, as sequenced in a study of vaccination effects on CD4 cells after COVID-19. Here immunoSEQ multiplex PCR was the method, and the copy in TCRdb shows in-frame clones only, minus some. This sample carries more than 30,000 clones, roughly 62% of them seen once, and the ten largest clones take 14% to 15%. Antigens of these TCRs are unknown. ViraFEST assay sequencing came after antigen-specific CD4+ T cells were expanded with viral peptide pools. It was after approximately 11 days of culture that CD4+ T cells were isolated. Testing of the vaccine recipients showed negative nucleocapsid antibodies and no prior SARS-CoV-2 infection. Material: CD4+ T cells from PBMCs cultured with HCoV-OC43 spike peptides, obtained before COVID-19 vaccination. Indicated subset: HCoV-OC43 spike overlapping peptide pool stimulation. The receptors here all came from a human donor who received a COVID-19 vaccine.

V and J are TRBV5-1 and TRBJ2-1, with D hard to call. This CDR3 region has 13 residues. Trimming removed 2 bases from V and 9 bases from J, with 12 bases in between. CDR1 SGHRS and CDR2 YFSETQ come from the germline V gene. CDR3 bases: TGCGCCAGCAGCTTTGGTCGCAACGGTGAGCAGTTCTTC. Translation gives CASSFGRNGEQFF. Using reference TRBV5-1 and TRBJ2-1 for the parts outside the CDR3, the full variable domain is KAGVTQTPRYLIKTRGQQVTLSCSPISGHRSVSWYQQTPGQGLQFLFEYFSETQRNKGNFPGRFSGRQFSNSRSEMNVSTLELGDSALYLCASSFGRNGEQFFGPGTRLTVL.

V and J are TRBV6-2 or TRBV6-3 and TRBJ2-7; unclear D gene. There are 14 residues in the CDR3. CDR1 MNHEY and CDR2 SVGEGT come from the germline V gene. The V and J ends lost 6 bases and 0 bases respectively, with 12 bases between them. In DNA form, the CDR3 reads TGTGCCAGCAGCATGACACCTCTCTCCTACGAGCAGTACTTC. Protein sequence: CASSMTPLSYEQYF.

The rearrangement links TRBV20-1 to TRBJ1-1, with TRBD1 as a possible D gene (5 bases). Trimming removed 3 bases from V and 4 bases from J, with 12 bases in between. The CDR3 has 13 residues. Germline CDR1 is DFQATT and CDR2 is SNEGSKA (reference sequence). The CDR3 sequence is CSASRQGGTEAFF. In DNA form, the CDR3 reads TGCAGTGCTAGTCGCCAGGGTGGCACTGAAGCTTTCTTT.

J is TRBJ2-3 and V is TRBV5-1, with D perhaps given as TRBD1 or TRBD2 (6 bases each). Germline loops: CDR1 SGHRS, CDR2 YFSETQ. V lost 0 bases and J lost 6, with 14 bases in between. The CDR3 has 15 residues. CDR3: CASSLGSGAVDTQYF. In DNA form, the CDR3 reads TGCGCCAGCAGCTTGGGATCGGGGGCAGTGGATACGCAGTATTTT.

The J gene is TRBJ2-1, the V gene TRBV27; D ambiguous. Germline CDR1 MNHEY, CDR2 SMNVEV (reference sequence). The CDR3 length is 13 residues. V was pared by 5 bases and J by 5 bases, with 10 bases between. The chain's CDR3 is CASSARRDNEQFF. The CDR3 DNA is TGTGCCAGCAGTGCCCGCCGGGACAATGAGCAGTTCTTC.

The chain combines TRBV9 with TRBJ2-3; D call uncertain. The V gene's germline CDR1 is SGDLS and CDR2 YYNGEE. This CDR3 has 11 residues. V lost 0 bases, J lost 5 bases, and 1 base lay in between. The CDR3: CASSVGDTQYF. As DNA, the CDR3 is TGTGCCAGCAGCGTAGGAGATACGCAGTATTTT.

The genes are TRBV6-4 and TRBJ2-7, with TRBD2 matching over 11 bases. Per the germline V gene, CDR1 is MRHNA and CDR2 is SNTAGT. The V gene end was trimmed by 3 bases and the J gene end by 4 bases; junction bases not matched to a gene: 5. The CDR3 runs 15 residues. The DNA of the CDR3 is TGTGCCAGCAGTGAACTAGCGGGGGCCCAGTACGAGCAGTACTTC. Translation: CASSELAGAQYEQYF.

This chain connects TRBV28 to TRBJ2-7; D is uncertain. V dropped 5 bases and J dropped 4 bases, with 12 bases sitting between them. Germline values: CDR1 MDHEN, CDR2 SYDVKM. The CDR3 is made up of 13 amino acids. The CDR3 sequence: CASSKNPIYEQYF. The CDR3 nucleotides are TGTGCCAGCAGTAAAAATCCGATTTACGAGCAGTACTTC.

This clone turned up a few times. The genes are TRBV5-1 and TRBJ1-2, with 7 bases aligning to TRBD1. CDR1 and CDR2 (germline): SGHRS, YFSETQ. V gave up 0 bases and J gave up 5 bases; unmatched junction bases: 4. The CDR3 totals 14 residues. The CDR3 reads CASSLEGQRYGYTF. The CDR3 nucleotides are TGCGCCAGCAGCTTGGAGGGACAGAGGTATGGCTACACCTTC. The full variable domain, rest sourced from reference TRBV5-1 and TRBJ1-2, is KAGVTQTPRYLIKTRGQQVTLSCSPISGHRSVSWYQQTPGQGLQFLFEYFSETQRNKGNFPGRFSGRQFSNSRSEMNVSTLELGDSALYLCASSLEGQRYGYTFGSGTRLTVV.

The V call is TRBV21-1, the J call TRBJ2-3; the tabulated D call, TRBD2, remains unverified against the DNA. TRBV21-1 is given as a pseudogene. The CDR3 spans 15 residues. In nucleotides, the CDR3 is TGTGCCAGCAGCAAGGGACTAGCCCGCACAGATACGCAGTATTTT. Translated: CASSKGLARTDTQYF.